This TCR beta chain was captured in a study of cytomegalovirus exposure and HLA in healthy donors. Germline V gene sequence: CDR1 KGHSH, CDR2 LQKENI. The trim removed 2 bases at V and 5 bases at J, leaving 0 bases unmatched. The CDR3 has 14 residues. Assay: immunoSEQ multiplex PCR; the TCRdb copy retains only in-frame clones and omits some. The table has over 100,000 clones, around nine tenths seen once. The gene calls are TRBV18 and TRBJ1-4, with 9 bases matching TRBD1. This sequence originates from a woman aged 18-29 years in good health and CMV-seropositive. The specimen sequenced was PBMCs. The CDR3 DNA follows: TGTGCCAGCTCACCAGGGACAGGGAATGAAAAACTGTTTTTT. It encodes CASSPGTGNEKLFF.